Presented here are 2 T cell receptor beta chains from one specimen sequenced in a study of blood T cells in healthy people across ages. Primed by a sample-barcoded 5' primer and a J-beta primer mix, a second PCR proceeded for roughly 7 to 11 cycles. TCRdb redid the calling of the 5' RACE reads with MiXCR, one entry per CDR3 protein. The sample has about 780,000 distinct CDR3 sequences, 35% to 50% seen once. Sequencing was carried out using blood. These receptors were obtained from a man at least 80 years old in good health.

This clonotype occurred many times. The CDR3 protein is CASSLKASEGYEQYF. Written as DNA, the CDR3 is TGTGCCAGCAGTTTAAAGGCTAGCGAGGGCTACGAGCAGTACTTC. The gene calls are TRBV27 and TRBJ2-7, with D possibly TRBD2 on 6 matching bases. The ends were cut back, 2 bases at V and 3 bases at J, with 14 bases in the middle. Germline V lookup: CDR1 MNHEY, CDR2 SMNVEV (reference sequence). The CDR3 consists of 15 residues.

The sample holds a few counts of this clonotype. The rearrangement joins TRBV20-1 to TRBJ2-1; TRBD1 is a possible D gene (5 bases). V lost 0 bases, J lost 3 bases, and 12 bases lay in between. The germline gives CDR1 DFQATT, CDR2 SNEGSKA (reference sequence). The CDR3 runs 15 residues. As DNA, the CDR3 is TGCAGTGCTAGAGATTGGCAGGGCAACTACAATGAGCAGTTCTTC. Amino acid sequence: CSARDWQGNYNEQFF.